The table lists the clone carrying this T cell receptor beta chain with a count of one. Antigen unknown. Per the germline V gene, CDR1 is SGHVS and CDR2 is FQNEAQ. Trimming removed 0 bases at V and 3 bases at J, with 27 bases between. The CDR3 is made up of 21 amino acids. The data stem from a study of T cell responses to AZD1222 COVID-19 vaccine. Here immunoSEQ multiplex PCR was the method, and the copy in TCRdb shows in-frame clones only, minus some. The sample holds approximately 180,000 clones; about nine tenths are singletons and the top ten take under 7.5%. Study-level results: At study baseline, merely about 6 AZD1222 recipients were seropositive. Regions 160-218 and 743-854 dominated among vaccine-associated CD4 TCRs spanning spike. No repertoire was sampled before or during the peak T cell response, only after it.

The chain carries TRBV7-8 and TRBJ1-5; possibly TRBD1 for D (5 bases). Sequenced material: peripheral blood, taken on day 0 of AZD1222 vaccination. The sequence was obtained from an adult in good health. DNA for the CDR3: TGTGCCAGCAGCTTAGCGCGGGGGGGTTTAAGGGATACAGTACTCAATCAGCCCCAGCATTTT. It yields the protein CASSLARGGLRDTVLNQPQHF.